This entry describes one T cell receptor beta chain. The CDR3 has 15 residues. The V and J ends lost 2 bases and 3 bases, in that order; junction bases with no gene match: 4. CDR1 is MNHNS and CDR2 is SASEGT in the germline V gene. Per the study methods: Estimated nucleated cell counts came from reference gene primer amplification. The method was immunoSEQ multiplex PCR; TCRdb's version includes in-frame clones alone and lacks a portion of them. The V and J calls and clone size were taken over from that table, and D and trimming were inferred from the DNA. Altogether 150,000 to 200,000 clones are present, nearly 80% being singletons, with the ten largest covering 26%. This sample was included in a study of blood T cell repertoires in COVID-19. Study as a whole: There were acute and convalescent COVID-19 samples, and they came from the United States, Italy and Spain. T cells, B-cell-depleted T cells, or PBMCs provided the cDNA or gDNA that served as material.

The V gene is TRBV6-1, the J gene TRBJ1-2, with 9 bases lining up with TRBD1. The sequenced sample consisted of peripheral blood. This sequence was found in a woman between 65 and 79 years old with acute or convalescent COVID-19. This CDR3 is CASSERRTGDYGYTF. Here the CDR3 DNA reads TGTGCCAGCAGTGAACGGCGGACAGGGGACTATGGCTACACCTTC.